This paragraph reports one T cell receptor (beta chain). Losses at the gene ends were 2 bases for V and 7 bases for J; bases not matched to a gene: 8. This CDR3 has 16 residues. Germline V CDR1 and CDR2: MDHEN, SYDVKM. Participant-reported clinical history was the basis for cohort assignment. Within the 2 weeks before study entry, each person in the exposed group met a COVID-19 case. TCRdb's table, derived via immunoSEQ multiplex PCR, lists solely in-frame clones and lacks some. The sample has a few hundred thousand clones, approximately 90% seen once. The record originates from a study of blood T cell repertoires in COVID-19.

V is TRBV28 and J is TRBJ1-6; 7 nucleotides match TRBD1. Sequenced: PBMCs or T cells enriched from blood (not recorded which). The TCR sequence derives from a woman aged 35 to 49 who had been exposed to COVID-19. The CDR3 spells CASSLSRAGGNSPLHF. CDR3 bases: TGTGCCAGCAGTTTAAGTCGGGCAGGGGGAAATTCACCCCTCCACTTT. The entire variable domain, with the rest obtained from reference TRBV28 and TRBJ1-6, is as follows: DVKVTQSSRYLVKRTGEKVFLECVQDMDHENMFWYRQDPGLGLRLIYFSYDVKMKEKGDIPEGYSVSREKKERFSLILESASTNQTSMYLCASSLSRAGGNSPLHFGNGTRLTVT.